This TCR beta chain was profiled in a study of blood T cell repertoires in COVID-19. Study summary: T cells, B-cell-depleted T cells, or PBMCs supplied cDNA or gDNA.

V lost 3 bases, J lost 3 bases, and 14 bases lay in between. The V gene's germline CDR1 is SNHLY and CDR2 FYNNEI. The CDR3 runs 15 residues. Clones were read by immunoSEQ multiplex PCR, and TCRdb kept only the in-frame ones, dropping some. The top ten hold about a third of the sample, which has tens of thousands of clones, about three quarters seen once. The rearrangement uses TRBV2 and TRBJ2-5, with D possibly being TRBD1 (6 bases). Sequenced: peripheral blood. This receptor was obtained from a woman aged 70-85 years with acute or convalescent COVID-19. The CDR3 region is CASSESPNREETQYF. Written as DNA, the CDR3 is TGTGCCAGCAGTGAGTCCCCCAACAGGGAAGAGACCCAGTACTTC.